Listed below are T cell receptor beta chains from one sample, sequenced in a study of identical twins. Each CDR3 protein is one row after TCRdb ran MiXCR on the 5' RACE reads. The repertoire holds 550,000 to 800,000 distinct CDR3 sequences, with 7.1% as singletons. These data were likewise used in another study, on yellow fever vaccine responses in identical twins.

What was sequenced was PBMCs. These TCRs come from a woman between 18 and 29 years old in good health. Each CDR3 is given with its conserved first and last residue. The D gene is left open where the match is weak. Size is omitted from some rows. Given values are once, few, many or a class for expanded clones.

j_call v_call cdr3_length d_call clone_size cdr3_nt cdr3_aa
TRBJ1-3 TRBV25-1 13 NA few TGTGCCAGCAGTGTGGCGGGGAGAGACACCATATATTTT CASSVAGRDTIYF
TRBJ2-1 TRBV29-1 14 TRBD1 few TGCAGCAACCGCGGGACAGGGGTTTACAATGAGCAGTTCTTC CSNRGTGVYNEQFF
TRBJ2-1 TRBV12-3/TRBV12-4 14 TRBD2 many TGTGCCAGCAGTGGGACTAGCGGGGTGGATGAGCAGTTCTTC CASSGTSGVDEQFF
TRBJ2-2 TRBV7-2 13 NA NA TGTGCCAGCAGCCAGGGGCCGGGCGGGGAGCTGTTTTTT CASSQGPGGELFF
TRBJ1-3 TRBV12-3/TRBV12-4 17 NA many TGTGCCAGCAGTTTAGGGCAGGGCGTTTACTCTGGAAACACCATATATTTT CASSLGQGVYSGNTIYF
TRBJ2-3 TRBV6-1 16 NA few TGTGCCAGCAGTGAAACTAGTACACTAAGCACAGATACGCAGTATTTT CASSETSTLSTDTQYF
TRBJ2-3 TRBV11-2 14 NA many TGTGCCAGCAGCGGCAGTGGTTCCTTGTATACGCAGTATTTT CASSGSGSLYTQYF
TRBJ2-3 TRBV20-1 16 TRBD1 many TGCAGTGCTAGCCTCTCTTGGGGACAGGCACAGATTACGCAGTATTTT CSASLSWGQAQITQYF
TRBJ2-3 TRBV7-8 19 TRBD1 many TGTGCCAGCAGCTTAACACACGTAAGGACAGGGGTGGAAACAGATACGCAGTATTTT CASSLTHVRTGVETDTQYF
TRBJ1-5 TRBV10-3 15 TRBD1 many TGTGCCAGCCGCGCGGGACAGGGAGATGGCCAGCCCCAGCATTTT CASRAGQGDGQPQHF
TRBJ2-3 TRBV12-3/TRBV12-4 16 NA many TGTGCCAGCAGTTTGACGCGCCGGCTGGGTTCAGATACGCAGTATTTT CASSLTRRLGSDTQYF
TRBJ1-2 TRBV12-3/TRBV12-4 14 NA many TGTGCCAGCAGCGATAACAAGGGTGGCTATGGCTACACCTTC CASSDNKGGYGYTF
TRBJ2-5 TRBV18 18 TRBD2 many TGTGCCAGCTCCCCCGGGACTAGCGGGGGCCGAGTCCAAGAGACCCAGTACTTC CASSPGTSGGRVQETQYF
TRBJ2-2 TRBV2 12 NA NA TGTGCCAGCACCATGATGTCCGGGGAGCTGTTTTTT CASTMMSGELFF
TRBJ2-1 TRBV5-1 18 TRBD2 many TGCGCCAGCAGCTTGGTCCTAGCGGGAATATTCGCTTACAATGAGCAGTTCTTC CASSLVLAGIFAYNEQFF
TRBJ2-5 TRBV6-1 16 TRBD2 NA TGTGCCAGCACTGGAGTCACTAGCGCACGTCAAGAGACCCAGTACTTC CASTGVTSARQETQYF
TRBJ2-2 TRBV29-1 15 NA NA TGCAGCGTTGAAGTTGCTAGCGCGAACACCGGGGAGCTGTTTTTT CSVEVASANTGELFF
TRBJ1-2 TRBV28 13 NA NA TGTGCCAGCACCCAGGACAGAGACTATGGCTACACCTTC CASTQDRDYGYTF
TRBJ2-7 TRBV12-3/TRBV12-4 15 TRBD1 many TGTGCCAGCAGGTCTCCGCCGGGACAGGGTTCAGAGCAGTACTTC CASRSPPGQGSEQYF
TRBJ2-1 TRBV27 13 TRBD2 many TGTGCCAGCAGTTTAGAACTAGCGGGGCGGCAGTTCTTC CASSLELAGRQFF
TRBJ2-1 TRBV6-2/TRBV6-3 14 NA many TGTGCCAGCAGTTATTCGCTCTCTAGGAATGAGCAGTTCTTC CASSYSLSRNEQFF
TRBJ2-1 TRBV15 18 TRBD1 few TGTGCCACCAGCAGAGATAGTTTTAGGACAGGGGTTTACAATGAGCAGTTCTTC CATSRDSFRTGVYNEQFF
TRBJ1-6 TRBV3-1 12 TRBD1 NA TGTGCTGCCCGACAGGGAGGCTCACCCCTCCACTTT CAARQGGSPLHF
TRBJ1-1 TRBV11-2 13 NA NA TGTGCCAGCAACAATGAAGGTTTAAGGAGAGCTTTCTTT CASNNEGLRRAFF
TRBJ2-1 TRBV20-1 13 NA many TGCAGTGCTAGAGATACACTATACAATGAGCAGTTCTTC CSARDTLYNEQFF
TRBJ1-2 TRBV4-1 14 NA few TGCGCCAGCAGCCAAGCCCGCCCAGATAGTGGCTACACCTTC CASSQARPDSGYTF
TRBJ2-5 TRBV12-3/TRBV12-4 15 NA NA TGTGCCAGCAGTTCCGGCGGGGGCGTCCAAGAGACCCAGTACTTC CASSSGGGVQETQYF
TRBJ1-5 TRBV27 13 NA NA TGTGCCAGCGCTCCTTTGGCAAATCAGCCCCAGCATTTT CASAPLANQPQHF
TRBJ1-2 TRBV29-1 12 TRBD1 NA TGCAGCGCCGTCCAGGGGGGATATGGCTACACCTTC CSAVQGGYGYTF
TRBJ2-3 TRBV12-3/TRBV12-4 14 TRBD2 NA TGTGCCAGCAGACGAGCGGGAGTCCCAGGTACGCAGTATTTT CASRRAGVPGTQYF
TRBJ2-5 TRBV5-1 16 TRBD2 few TGCGCCAGCAGCGCCGGACTAGCGGGACATCAAGAGACCCAGTACTTC CASSAGLAGHQETQYF
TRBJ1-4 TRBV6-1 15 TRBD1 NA TGTGCCAGCAGGGTTTTGGGGACAGGGAGTGAAAAACTGTTTTTT CASRVLGTGSEKLFF
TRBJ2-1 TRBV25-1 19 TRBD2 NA TGTGCCAGCAGTGATCCGGGACTAGCGGGGGGACCTACTTGGAATGAGCAGTTCTTC CASSDPGLAGGPTWNEQFF
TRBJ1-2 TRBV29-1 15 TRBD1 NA TGCAGCGTTGCGCTAACCACGGACAGGAACTATGGCTACACCTTC CSVALTTDRNYGYTF
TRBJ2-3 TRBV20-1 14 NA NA TGCAGTGCCAATCGGGACGGGGAAACAGATACGCAGTATTTT CSANRDGETDTQYF
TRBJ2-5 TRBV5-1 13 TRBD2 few TGCGCCAGCGACCCGGGGGGGCAAGAGACCCAGTACTTC CASDPGGQETQYF
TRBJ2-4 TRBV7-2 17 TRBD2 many TGTGCCAGCAGCTTAGGGGGACTAGCGGTAGCCAAAAACATTCAGTACTTC CASSLGGLAVAKNIQYF
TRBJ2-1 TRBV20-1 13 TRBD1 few TGCAGTGCTAGTCATGGACAGGCCAATGGGCAGTTCTTC CSASHGQANGQFF
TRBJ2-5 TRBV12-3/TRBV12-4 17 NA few TGTGCCAGCAGTTTAAGCGTAGGTGGGGCAGGCCAAGAGACCCAGTACTTC CASSLSVGGAGQETQYF
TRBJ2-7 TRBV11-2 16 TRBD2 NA TGTGCCAGCAGCCAAGGGACTAGCGGGAGCACAGGCGAGCAGTACTTC CASSQGTSGSTGEQYF
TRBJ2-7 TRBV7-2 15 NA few TGTGCCAGCAGCTTTGGGTGGGAGATTCCCTACGAGCAGTACTTC CASSFGWEIPYEQYF
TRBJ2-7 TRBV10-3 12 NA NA TGTGCCATCAGTGAGTCGAGGGTCGAGCAGTACTTC CAISESRVEQYF
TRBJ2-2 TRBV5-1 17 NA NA TGCGCCAGCAGCCTCACCTCCGGGACGGTGAACACCGGGGAGCTGTTTTTT CASSLTSGTVNTGELFF
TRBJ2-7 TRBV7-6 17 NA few TGTGCCAGCAGCTTTAAGGTTGGGCAGGGCACTCTCTCTGAGCAGTACTTC CASSFKVGQGTLSEQYF
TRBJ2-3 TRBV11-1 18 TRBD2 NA TGTGCCTTCAGTTTAGCGCTGGCTAGCGGGAGGGCGGGTGATACGCAGTATTTT CAFSLALASGRAGDTQYF
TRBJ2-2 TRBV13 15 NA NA TGTGCCAGCAGCTCCAGGGGTGATGGAACCGGGGAGCTGTTTTTT CASSSRGDGTGELFF